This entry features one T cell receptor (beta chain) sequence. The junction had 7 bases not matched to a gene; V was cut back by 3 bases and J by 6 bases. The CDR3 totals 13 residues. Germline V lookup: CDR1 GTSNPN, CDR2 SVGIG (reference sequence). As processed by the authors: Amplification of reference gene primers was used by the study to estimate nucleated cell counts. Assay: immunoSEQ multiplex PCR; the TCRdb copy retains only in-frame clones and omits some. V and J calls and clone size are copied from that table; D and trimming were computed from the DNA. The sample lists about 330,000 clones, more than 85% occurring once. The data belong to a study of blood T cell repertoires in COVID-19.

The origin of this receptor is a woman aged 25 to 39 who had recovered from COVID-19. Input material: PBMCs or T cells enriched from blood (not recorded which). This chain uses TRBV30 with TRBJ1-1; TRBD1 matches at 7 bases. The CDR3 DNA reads TGTGCCTGGAGCGGAACAGGGGAACCTGAAGCTTTCTTT. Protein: CAWSGTGEPEAFF.